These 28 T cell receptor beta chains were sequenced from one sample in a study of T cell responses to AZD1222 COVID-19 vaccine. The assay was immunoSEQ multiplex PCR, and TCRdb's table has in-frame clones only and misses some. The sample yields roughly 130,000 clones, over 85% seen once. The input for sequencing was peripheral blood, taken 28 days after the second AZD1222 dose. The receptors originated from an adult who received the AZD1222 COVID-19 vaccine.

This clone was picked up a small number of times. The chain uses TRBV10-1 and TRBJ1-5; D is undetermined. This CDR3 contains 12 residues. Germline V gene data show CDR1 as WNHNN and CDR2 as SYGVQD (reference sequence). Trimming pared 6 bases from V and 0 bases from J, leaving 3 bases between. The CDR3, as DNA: TGCGCCAGCAGCCATAGCAATCAGCCCCAGCATTTT. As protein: CASSHSNQPQHF.

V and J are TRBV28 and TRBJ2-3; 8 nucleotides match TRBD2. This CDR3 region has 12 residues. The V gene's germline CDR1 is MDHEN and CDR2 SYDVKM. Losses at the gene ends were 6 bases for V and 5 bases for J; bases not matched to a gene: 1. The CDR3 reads CASRLAGDTQYF. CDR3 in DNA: TGTGCCAGCAGGCTAGCGGGAGATACGCAGTATTTT.

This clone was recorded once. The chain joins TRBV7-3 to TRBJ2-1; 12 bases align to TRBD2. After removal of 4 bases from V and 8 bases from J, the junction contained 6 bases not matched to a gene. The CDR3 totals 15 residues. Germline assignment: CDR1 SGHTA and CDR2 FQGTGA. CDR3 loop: CASSSTSGGGHEQFF. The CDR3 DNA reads TGTGCCAGCAGCTCGACTAGCGGGGGAGGTCATGAGCAGTTCTTC.

The CDR3 DNA sequence: TGTGCCAGCAGCCAATCTCCAGCGGGAGTGAGTGAGCAGTTCTTC. Translation: CASSQSPAGVSEQFF. The chain employs TRBV16 and TRBJ2-1; TRBD2 matches 8 bases. V gave up 0 bases and J gave up 9 bases; unmatched junction bases: 7. The CDR3 runs 15 residues. Germline V CDR1 and CDR2: KGHSY, FQNENV.

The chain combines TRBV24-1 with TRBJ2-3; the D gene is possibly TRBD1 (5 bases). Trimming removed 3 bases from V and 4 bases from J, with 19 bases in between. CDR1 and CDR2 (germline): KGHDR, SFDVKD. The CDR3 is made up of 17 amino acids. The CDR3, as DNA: TGTGCCACCAGTGATCCACCCGACAGTGTCCTATCAGATACGCAGTATTTT. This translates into CATSDPPDSVLSDTQYF.

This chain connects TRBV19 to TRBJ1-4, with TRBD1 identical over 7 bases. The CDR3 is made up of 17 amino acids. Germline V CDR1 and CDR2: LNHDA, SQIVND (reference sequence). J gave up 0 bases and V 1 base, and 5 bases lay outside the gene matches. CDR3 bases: TGTGCCAGTAGTATAGGGACAGGCGGAACAACTAATGAAAAACTGTTTTTT. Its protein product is CASSIGTGGTTNEKLFF.

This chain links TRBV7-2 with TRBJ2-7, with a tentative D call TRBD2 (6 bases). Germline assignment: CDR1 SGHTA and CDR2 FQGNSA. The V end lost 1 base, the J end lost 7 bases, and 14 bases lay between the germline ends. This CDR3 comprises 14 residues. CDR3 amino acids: CASSLGGSGEEQYF. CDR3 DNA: TGTGCCAGCAGCTTAGGGGGGTCGGGAGAGGAGCAGTACTTC. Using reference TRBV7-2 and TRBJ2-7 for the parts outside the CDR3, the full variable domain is GAGVSQSPSNKVTEKGKDVELRCDPISGHTALYWYRQSLGQGLEFLIYFQGNSAPDKSGLPSDRFSAERTGGSVSTLTIQRTQQEDSAVYLCASSLGGSGEEQYFGPGTRLTVT.

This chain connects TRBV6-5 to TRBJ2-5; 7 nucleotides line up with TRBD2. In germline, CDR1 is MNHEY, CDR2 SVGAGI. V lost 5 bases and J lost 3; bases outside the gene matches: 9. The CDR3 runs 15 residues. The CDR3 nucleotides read TGTGCCAGCAGTCCCGGGGAGGGAGGAAAAGAGACCCAGTACTTC. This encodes CASSPGEGGKETQYF.

The CDR3 DNA reads as TGTGCCAGCTCACAGGGACGGTCGAACACCGGGGAGCTGTTTTTT. Protein product: CASSQGRSNTGELFF. The chain employs TRBV18 and TRBJ2-2; D might be TRBD1 or TRBD2, each matching 5 bases. Trimming took off 4 bases at V and 0 bases at J, with 9 bases between the two ends. The CDR3 is 15 residues long. The germline V gene encodes CDR1 KGHSH and CDR2 LQKENI.

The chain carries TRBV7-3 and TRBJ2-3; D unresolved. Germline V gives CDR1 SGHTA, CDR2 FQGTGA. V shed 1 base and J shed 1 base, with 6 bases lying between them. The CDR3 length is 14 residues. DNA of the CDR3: TGTGCCAGCAGCTTAAACGGCGGCACAGATACGCAGTATTTT. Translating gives CASSLNGGTDTQYF. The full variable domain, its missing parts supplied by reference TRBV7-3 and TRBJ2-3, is GAGVSQTPSNKVTEKGKYVELRCDPISGHTALYWYRQSLGQGPEFLIYFQGTGAADDSGLPNDRFFAVRPEGSVSTLKIQRTERGDSAVYLCASSLNGGTDTQYFGPGTRLTVL.

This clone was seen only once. CDR3 protein: CASSPIGTASNQPQHF. DNA for the CDR3: TGTGCCAGCTCACCGATCGGGACGGCCAGTAATCAGCCCCAGCATTTT. This rearrangement joins TRBV18 to TRBJ1-5; D possibly corresponds to TRBD1 (5 bases). Trimming cost V 3 bases and J 4 bases, with 16 bases left between them. Germline V gene lookup returns CDR1 KGHSH and CDR2 LQKENI. The CDR3 runs to 16 residues. The full variable domain, in which reference TRBV18 and TRBJ1-5 provide the parts outside the CDR3, is NAGVMQNPRHLVRRRGQEARLRCSPMKGHSHVYWYRQLPEEGLKFMVYLQKENIIDESGMPKERFSAEFPKEGPSILRIQQVVRGDSAAYFCASSPIGTASNQPQHFGDGTRLSIL.

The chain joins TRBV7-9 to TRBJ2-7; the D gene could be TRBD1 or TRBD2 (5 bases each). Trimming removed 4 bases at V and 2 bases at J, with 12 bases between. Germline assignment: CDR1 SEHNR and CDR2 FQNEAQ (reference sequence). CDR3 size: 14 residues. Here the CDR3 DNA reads TGTGCCAGCAGCTCCCAGCGGACAACCTACGAGCAGTACTTC. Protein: CASSSQRTTYEQYF.

CDR3 amino acids: CSVLGQGRSYEQYF. The DNA of the CDR3 is TGCAGCGTTTTGGGACAGGGCAGGTCCTACGAGCAGTACTTC. The V gene is TRBV29-1, the J gene TRBJ2-7, with 9 nucleotides matching TRBD1. CDR1 is SQVTM and CDR2 is ANQGSEA in the germline V gene. The CDR3 sequence is 14 residues long. The trim removed 5 bases at V and 1 base at J, leaving 6 bases unmatched.

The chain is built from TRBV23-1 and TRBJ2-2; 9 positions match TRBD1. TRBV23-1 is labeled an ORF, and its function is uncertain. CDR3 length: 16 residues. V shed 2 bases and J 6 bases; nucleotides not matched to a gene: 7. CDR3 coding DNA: TGCGCCAGCAGTCAACCCCGGGACAGGGTGGCCGGGGAGCTGTTTTTT. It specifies CASSQPRDRVAGELFF.

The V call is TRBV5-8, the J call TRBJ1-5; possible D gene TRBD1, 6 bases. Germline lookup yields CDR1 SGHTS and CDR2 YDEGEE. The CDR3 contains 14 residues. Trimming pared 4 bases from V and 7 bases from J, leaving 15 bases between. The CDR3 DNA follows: TGTGCCAGCAGCGTGGGGGGGCCTGGACAGCCCCAGCATTTT. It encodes CASSVGGPGQPQHF.

The CDR3 sequence: CASSSPGTGSGNIQYF. CDR3 nucleotide sequence: TGTGCCAGTAGTAGTCCCGGGACAGGGAGTGGAAACATTCAGTACTTC. The chain employs TRBV19 and TRBJ2-4; 9 bases fit TRBD1. V gave up 4 bases and J gave up 6 bases; unmatched junction bases: 10. The CDR3 is 16 residues long. Germline V gene sequence: CDR1 LNHDA, CDR2 SQIVND (reference sequence).

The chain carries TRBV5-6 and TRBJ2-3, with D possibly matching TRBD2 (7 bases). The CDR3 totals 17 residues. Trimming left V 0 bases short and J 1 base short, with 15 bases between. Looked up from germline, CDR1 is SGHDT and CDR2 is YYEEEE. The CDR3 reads CASSLVAGALGTDTQYF. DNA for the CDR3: TGTGCCAGCAGCTTGGTGGCGGGGGCTCTGGGCACAGATACGCAGTATTTT. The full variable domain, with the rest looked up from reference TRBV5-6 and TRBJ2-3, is DAGVTQSPTHLIKTRGQQVTLRCSPKSGHDTVSWYQQALGQGPQFIFQYYEEEERQRGNFPDRFSGHQFPNYSSELNVNALLLGDSALYLCASSLVAGALGTDTQYFGPGTRLTVL.

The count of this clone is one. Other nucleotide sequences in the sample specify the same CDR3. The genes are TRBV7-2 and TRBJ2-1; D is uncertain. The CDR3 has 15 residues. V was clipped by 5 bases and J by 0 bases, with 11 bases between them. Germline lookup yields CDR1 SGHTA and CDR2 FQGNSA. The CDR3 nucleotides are TGTGCCAGCAGCCCAGACCTTAGCTCCTACAATGAGCAGTTCTTC. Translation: CASSPDLSSYNEQFF.

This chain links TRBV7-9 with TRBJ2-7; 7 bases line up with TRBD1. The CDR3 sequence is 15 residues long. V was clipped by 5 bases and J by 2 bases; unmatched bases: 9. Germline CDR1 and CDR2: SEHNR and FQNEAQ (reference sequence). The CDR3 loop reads CASSQRETGPYEQYF. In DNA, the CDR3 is TGTGCCAGCAGCCAAAGAGAGACAGGGCCCTACGAGCAGTACTTC.

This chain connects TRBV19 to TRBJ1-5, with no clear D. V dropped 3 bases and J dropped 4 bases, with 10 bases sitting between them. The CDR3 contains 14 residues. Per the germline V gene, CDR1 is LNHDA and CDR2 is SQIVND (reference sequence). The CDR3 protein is CASSITFWNQPQHF. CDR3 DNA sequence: TGTGCCAGTAGTATTACGTTTTGGAATCAGCCCCAGCATTTT.

The CDR3 loop reads CASSQSLAGVPGANVLTF. The DNA of the CDR3 is TGTGCCAGCAGCCAATCTCTGGCAGGAGTCCCTGGGGCCAACGTCCTGACTTTC. The gene calls are TRBV16 and TRBJ2-6; no reliable D call. From germline, CDR1 is KGHSY and CDR2 FQNENV. V lost 0 bases to trimming and J lost 2 bases, with 14 bases between them. The CDR3 spans 18 residues.

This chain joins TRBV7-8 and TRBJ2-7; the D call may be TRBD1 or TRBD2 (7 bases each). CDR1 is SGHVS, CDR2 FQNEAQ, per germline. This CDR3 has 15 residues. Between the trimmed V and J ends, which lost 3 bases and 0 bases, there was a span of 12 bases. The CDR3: CASSFQRDSSYEQYF. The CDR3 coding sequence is TGTGCCAGCAGCTTCCAGCGGGACAGCTCCTACGAGCAGTACTTC.

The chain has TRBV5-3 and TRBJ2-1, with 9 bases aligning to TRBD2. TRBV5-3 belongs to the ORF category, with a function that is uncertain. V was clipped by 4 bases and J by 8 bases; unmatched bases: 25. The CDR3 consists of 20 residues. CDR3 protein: CARSLVEDSGRLKGTDEQFF. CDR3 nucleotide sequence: TGTGCCAGAAGCCTAGTTGAGGATAGCGGGAGATTAAAGGGTACGGATGAGCAGTTCTTC.

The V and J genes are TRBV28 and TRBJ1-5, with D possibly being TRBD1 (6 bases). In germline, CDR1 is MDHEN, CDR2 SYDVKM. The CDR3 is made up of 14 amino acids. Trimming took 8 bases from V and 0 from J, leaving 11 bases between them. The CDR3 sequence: CASRKGGSNQPQHF. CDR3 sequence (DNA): TGTGCCAGCCGAAAGGGGGGTAGCAATCAGCCCCAGCATTTT. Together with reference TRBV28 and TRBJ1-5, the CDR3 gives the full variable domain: DVKVTQSSRYLVKRTGEKVFLECVQDMDHENMFWYRQDPGLGLRLIYFSYDVKMKEKGDIPEGYSVSREKKERFSLILESASTNQTSMYLCASRKGGSNQPQHFGDGTRLSIL.

Written as DNA, the CDR3 is TGTGCCAGCAGTTTAGCCGGGACAGGGGTTTCTAGCAATCAGCCCCAGCATTTT. Translated, it gives CASSLAGTGVSSNQPQHF. J is TRBJ1-5 and V is TRBV28; TRBD1 agrees at 10 bases. V dropped 2 bases and J dropped 0; count of bases not matched to a gene: 7. This CDR3 contains 18 residues. Germline CDR1 is MDHEN and CDR2 is SYDVKM.

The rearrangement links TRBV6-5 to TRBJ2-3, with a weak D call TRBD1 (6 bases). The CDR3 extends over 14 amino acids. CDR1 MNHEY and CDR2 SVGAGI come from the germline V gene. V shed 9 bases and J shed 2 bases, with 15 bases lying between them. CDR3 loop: CASQFGDTTDTQYF. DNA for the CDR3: TGTGCCAGTCAGTTCGGGGACACCACAGATACGCAGTATTTT.

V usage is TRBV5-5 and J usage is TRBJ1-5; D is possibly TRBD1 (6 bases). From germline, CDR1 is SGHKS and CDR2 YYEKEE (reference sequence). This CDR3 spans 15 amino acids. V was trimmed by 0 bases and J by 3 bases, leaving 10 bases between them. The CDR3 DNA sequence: TGTGCCAGCAGCTTGGAACAGGGTTACAATCAGCCCCAGCATTTT. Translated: CASSLEQGYNQPQHF.

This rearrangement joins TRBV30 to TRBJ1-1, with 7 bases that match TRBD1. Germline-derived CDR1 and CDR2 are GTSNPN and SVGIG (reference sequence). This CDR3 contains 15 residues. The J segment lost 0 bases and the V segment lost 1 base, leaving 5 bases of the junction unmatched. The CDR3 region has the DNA TGTGCCTGGAGTGGATTACAGGGGATGAACACTGAAGCTTTCTTT. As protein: CAWSGLQGMNTEAFF.